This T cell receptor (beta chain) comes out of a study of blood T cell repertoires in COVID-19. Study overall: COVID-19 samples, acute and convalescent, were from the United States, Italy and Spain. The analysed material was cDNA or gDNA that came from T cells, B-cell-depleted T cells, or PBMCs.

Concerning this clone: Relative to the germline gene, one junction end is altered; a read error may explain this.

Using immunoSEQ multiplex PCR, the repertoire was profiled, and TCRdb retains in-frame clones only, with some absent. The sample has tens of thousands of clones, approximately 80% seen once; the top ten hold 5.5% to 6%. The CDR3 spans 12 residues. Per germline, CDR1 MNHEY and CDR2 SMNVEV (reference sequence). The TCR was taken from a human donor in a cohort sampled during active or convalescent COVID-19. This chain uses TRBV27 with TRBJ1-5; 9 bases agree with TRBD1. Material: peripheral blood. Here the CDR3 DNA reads TGTGCCAGCAGTTGTTTCCCGGGACAGGGACCCTTT. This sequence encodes CASSCFPGQGPF.